This TCR beta chain originates from a study of shared clonotypes between healthy human individuals. Study summary: The donor pool was made up of a couple of women and three men aged 18 to 49. Study-wide results and caveats: Rarefaction demonstrated incomplete sorted-subset sequencing despite large depth.

The V end was cut by 8 bases, the J end by 1 base, with 9 bases between. The V gene's germline CDR1 is MNHNS and CDR2 SASEGT. The CDR3 contains 13 residues. A single count supports this clone. Its specificity is not known. Using immunoSEQ multiplex PCR, the repertoire was profiled, and TCRdb retains in-frame clones only, with some absent. The data show 550,000 to 850,000 clones, over 55% seen once. This chain links TRBV6-1 with TRBJ1-3; the D gene is possibly TRBD1 (5 bases). Sequenced: memory CD4+ T cells sorted from blood. Subset defined: CD45RA-negative fraction. The TCR comes from a woman in her twenties or thirties in good health. The DNA of the CDR3 is TGTGCCAGCGGCAGGGTGTCTGGAAACACCATATATTTT. Encoded protein: CASGRVSGNTIYF.